This TCR beta chain was captured by sequencing in a study of blood T cell repertoires in COVID-19. Study summary: T cells, B-cell-depleted T cells, or PBMCs supplied cDNA or gDNA.

Authors' analysis steps: Reference gene primer amplification gave estimated nucleated cell counts. Libraries were prepared by immunoSEQ multiplex PCR; TCRdb keeps only in-frame clonotypes and omits some of them. That table furnishes V, J and clone size, whereas the DNA furnished D and trimming. The sample carries 52,000 or so clones, over 80% recorded once. The CDR3 is made up of 19 amino acids. J lost 4 bases, V lost 8 bases, and 19 bases had no gene match. Germline CDR1 reads SGHAT; CDR2 reads FQNNGV. The sequence was collected from a man aged 35 to 55 with acute or convalescent COVID-19. Sequenced material: peripheral blood. The rearrangement uses TRBV11-2 and TRBJ2-2; TRBD2 matches at 10 bases. In DNA form, the CDR3 reads TGTGCCAGCCGGCGTTCTGCCGGGGTAGCGGGGGGACGCACCGGGGAGCTGTTTTTT. As protein: CASRRSAGVAGGRTGELFF.